This T cell receptor beta chain was identified in a study of cytomegalovirus exposure and HLA in healthy donors. Turning to the study itself: Of 398 genotyped donors, approximately 80% clustered with self-reported Caucasian donors. Findings and limits, study-wide: TCR beta sequences numbering about 17,000 were associated with HLA alleles at 0.05 false discovery rate in a later analysis. A previous analysis found most TCR beta V segments productive roughly 87% or roughly 30% of the time. A further, later analysis showed that HLA-associated TCR beta chains (compared with equally common others) were more clonally expanded.

Notes on this clone: No antigen is known for it. The sample has other DNA sequences that encode this CDR3 too.

The PCR ran on 60 Vbeta and 13 Jbeta primers. TCRdb's copy holds only in-frame clones and misses some; the assay was immunoSEQ multiplex PCR. The profile covers roughly 120,000 clones, with roughly four fifths appearing a single time and roughly 13% taken by the ten largest. CDR1 and CDR2 from the germline V gene are MNHEY and SMNVEV (reference sequence). The V and J ends lost 3 bases and 3 bases respectively, with 9 bases between them. The CDR3 has 13 residues. Sequenced material: PBMCs. The TCR sequence derives from a woman aged 60-75 years in good health and CMV-seropositive. The chain couples TRBV27 to TRBJ2-7; a possible D gene is TRBD1 (6 bases). CDR3 sequence reads: CASSFQGSYEQYF. DNA for the CDR3: TGTGCCAGCAGTTTTCAGGGGAGCTACGAGCAGTACTTC.